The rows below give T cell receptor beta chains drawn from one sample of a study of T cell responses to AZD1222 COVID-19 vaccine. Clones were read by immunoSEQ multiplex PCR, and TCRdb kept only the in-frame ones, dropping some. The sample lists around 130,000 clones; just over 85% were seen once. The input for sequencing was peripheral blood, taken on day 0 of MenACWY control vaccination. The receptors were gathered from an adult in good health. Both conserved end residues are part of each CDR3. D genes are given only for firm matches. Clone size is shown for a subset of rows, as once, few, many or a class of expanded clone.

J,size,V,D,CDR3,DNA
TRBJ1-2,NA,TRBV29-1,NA,CSVGGTPTGDIYGYTF,TGCAGCGTTGGAGGTACCCCAACCGGTGATATCTATGGCTACACCTTC
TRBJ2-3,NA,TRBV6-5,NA,CASQGYSTDTQYF,TGTGCCAGTCAGGGGTATAGCACAGATACGCAGTATTTT
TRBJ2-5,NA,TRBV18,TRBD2,CASSRASGSDETQYF,TGTGCCAGCTCACGGGCTAGCGGGAGTGATGAGACCCAGTACTTC
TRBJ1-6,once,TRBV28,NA,CASRPQYNSPLHF,TGTGCCAGCAGGCCTCAATATAATTCACCCCTCCACTTT
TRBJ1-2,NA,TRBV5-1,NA,CASSLGSVYGYTF,TGCGCCAGCAGCTTGGGGTCGGTCTATGGCTACACCTTC
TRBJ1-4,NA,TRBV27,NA,CASSLLRGGVNEKLFF,TGTGCCAGCAGTTTATTGCGGGGTGGTGTCAATGAAAAACTGTTTTTT
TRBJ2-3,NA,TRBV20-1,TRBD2,CSASYLAGLSTDTQYF,TGCAGTGCCAGTTATCTAGCGGGATTGAGCACAGATACGCAGTATTTT
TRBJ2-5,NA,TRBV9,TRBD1,CASSAHRGPQETQYF,TGTGCCAGCAGCGCCCACAGGGGTCCTCAAGAGACCCAGTACTTC
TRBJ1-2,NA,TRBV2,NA,CASRTAGRNYGYTF,TGTGCCAGCAGGACGGCCGGGAGAAACTATGGCTACACCTTC
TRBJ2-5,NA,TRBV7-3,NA,CASSLTPGQKETQYF,TGTGCCAGCAGCTTAACCCCCGGGCAGAAAGAGACCCAGTACTTC
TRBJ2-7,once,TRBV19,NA,CASSRGIYEQYF,TGTGCCAGTAGTAGGGGTATATACGAGCAGTACTTC
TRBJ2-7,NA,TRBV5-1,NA,CASSLVGYEQYF,TGCGCCAGCAGCTTGGTCGGTTACGAGCAGTACTTC
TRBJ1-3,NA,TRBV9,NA,CASSTMGNTIYF,TGTGCCAGCAGTACGATGGGAAACACCATATATTTT
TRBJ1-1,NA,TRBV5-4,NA,CASSLSSGIRGNTEAFF,TGTGCCAGCAGCTTGTCTTCAGGGATCAGGGGGAACACTGAAGCTTTCTTT
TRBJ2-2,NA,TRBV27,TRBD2,CASSALAVANTGELFF,TGTGCCAGCAGCGCACTAGCGGTCGCGAACACCGGGGAGCTGTTTTTT
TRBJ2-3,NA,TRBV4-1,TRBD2,CASSLFLSGTSGKLGSDTQYF,TGCGCCAGCAGCTTATTTCTTTCCGGGACTAGCGGGAAACTAGGTTCAGATACGCAGTATTTT
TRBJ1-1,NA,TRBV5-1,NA,CASSFPGGPEAFF,TGCGCCAGCAGCTTCCCGGGGGGGCCTGAAGCTTTCTTT
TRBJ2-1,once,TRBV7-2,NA,CASGDPGGESWNEQFF,TGTGCCAGCGGGGACCCAGGGGGGGAGTCTTGGAATGAGCAGTTCTTC
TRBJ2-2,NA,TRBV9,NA,CASSPADNTGELFF,TGTGCCAGCAGCCCGGCGGACAACACCGGGGAGCTGTTTTTT
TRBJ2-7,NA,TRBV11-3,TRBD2,CASSLDGSGAYEQYF,TGTGCCAGCAGCTTAGACGGTAGCGGGGCCTACGAGCAGTACTTC
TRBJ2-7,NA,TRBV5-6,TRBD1,CASALEGQNFYEQYF,TGTGCCAGCGCCCTTGAGGGACAGAATTTTTACGAGCAGTACTTC
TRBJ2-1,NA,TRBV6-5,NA,CASSIRGHNEQFF,TGTGCCAGCAGCATCCGGGGCCACAATGAGCAGTTCTTC
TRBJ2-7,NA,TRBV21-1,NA,CASSKEGRGLYEQYF,TGTGCCAGCAGCAAAGAGGGCAGGGGGCTGTACGAGCAGTACTTC
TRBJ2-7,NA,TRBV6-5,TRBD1,CASSSWTGSYEQYF,TGTGCCAGCAGTTCCTGGACAGGGTCCTACGAGCAGTACTTC
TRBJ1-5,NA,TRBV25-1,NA,CASSEWGEVNQPQHF,TGTGCCAGCAGTGAATGGGGAGAGGTCAACCAGCCCCAGCATTTT
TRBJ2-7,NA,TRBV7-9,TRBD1,CASSFGDRGYEQYF,TGTGCCAGCAGCTTCGGGGACAGGGGGTACGAGCAGTACTTC
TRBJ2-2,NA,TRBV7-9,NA,CASSRDRYTGELFF,TGTGCCAGCAGCCGCGACAGATATACCGGGGAGCTGTTTTTT
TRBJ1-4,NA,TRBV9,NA,CASSSHGGNEKLFF,TGTGCCAGCAGCTCCCATGGGGGTAATGAAAAACTGTTTTTT